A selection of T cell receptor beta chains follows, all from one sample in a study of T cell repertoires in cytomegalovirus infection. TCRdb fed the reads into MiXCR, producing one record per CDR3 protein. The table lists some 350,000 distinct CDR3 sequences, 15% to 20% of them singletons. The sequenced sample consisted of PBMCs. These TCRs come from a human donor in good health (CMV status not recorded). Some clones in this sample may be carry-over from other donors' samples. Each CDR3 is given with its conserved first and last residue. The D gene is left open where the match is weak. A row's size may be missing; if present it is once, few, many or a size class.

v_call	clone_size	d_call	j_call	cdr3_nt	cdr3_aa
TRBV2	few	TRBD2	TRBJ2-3	TGTGCCAGCAAACTAGCGAGGGGCACAGATACGCAGTATTTT	CASKLARGTDTQYF
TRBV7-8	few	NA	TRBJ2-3	TGTGCCAGCTGCCGCACAGATACGCAGTATTTT	CASCRTDTQYF
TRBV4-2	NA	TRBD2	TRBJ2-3	TGTGCCAGCAGCCGGCGGACTAGCGGGGGGGCCGGAGATACGCAGTATTTT	CASSRRTSGGAGDTQYF
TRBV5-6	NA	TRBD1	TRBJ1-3	TGTGCCAGCACCGGGACAGGGAGAGGCTCCATATATTTT	CASTGTGRGSIYF
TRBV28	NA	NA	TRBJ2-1	TGTGCCAGCAGTTTTTACGGGAGAGGTTTGAACAATGAGCAGTTCTTC	CASSFYGRGLNNEQFF
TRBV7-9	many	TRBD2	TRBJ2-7	TGTGCCAGCAGCCCCTGGGGGGGATCGGTTTCCTACGAGCAGTACTTC	CASSPWGGSVSYEQYF
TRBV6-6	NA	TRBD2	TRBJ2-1	TGTGCCAGCAGTTACTCTTTAGGCGGGGGCTACAATGAGCAGTTCTTC	CASSYSLGGGYNEQFF
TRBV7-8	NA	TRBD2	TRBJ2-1	TGTGCCAGCAGCTGGTTAGCGGGAGGCGGGTACAATGAGCAGTTCTTC	CASSWLAGGGYNEQFF
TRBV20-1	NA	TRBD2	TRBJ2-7	TGCAGTGCTAGACCCGGACTAGCGGGGGGGCGGGCCTACGAGCAGTACTTC	CSARPGLAGGRAYEQYF
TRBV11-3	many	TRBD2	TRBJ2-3	TGTGCCAGCAGCTTGGGAATAGCGGGAGGGCCAAGCACAGATACGCAGTATTTT	CASSLGIAGGPSTDTQYF
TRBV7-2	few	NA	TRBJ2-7	TGTGCCAGCAGCTTAGAGCGGGTGTACGAGCAGTACTTC	CASSLERVYEQYF
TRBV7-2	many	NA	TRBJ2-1	TGTGCCAGCAGCTTGAGTATCTCAACGGATGAGCAGTTCTTC	CASSLSISTDEQFF
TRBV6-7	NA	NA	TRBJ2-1	TGTGCCAGCAGTTACCAACGGAGCTACTACAATGAGCAGTTCTTC	CASSYQRSYYNEQFF
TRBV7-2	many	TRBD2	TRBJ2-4	TGTGCCAGCAGCCGAGGGACTAGCGGGAGAGCCAAAAACATTCAGTACTTC	CASSRGTSGRAKNIQYF
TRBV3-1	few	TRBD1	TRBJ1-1	TGTGCCAGCAGCCAAACAGGGGGCTTCACTGAAGCTTTCTTT	CASSQTGGFTEAFF
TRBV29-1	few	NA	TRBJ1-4	TGCAGCGTAGGATGGGGGAAAGGTGAAAAACTGTTTTTT	CSVGWGKGEKLFF
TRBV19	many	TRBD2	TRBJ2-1	TGTGCCAGTAGTTCCTATCAGGCGGGAGGGTTGGATGAGCAGTTCTTC	CASSSYQAGGLDEQFF
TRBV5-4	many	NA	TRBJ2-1	TGTGCCAGCAGCTATCCGGGCCTTTACAATGAGCAGTTCTTC	CASSYPGLYNEQFF
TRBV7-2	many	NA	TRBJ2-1	TGTGCCAGCAGCTCGGGTAGCTATCTCGACAATGAGCAGTTCTTC	CASSSGSYLDNEQFF
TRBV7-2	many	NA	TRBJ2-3	TGTGCCAGCAGCTTCGTTTCGGGCGGGGATACGCAGTATTTT	CASSFVSGGDTQYF
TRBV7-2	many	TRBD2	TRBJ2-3	TGTGCCAGCAGCTTAGACGACCCGGGACTAGCGGGAGGCCACGTACTCCCCAATTTT	CASSLDDPGLAGGHVLPNF
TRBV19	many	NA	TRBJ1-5	TGTGCCAGTAGCGGCAGGGGCAATAGCAATCAGCCCCAGCATTTT	CASSGRGNSNQPQHF
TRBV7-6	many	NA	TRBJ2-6	TGTGCCAGCAGCTGGCCATACGCTGAGGCCAACGTCCTGACTTTC	CASSWPYAEANVLTF
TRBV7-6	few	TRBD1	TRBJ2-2	TGTGCCAGCAGACGACAGGGGAACACCGGGGAGCTGTTTTTT	CASRRQGNTGELFF
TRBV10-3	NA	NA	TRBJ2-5	TGTGCCATCAGGGGCCAGGGACGGCTGGCAGAGACCCAGTACTTC	CAIRGQGRLAETQYF
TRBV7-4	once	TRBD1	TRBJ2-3	TGTGCCAGCAGTCGGACAGGGGAGTACCGCACAGATACGCAGTATTTT	CASSRTGEYRTDTQYF
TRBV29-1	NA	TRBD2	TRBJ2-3	TGCAGCGTTGACCGCGCGGGGGGCACAGATACGCAGTATTTT	CSVDRAGGTDTQYF
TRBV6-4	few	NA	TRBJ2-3	TGTGCCAGCAGTGTCCGCATTACAGATACGCAGTATTTT	CASSVRITDTQYF
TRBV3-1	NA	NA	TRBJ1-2	TGTGCCAGCAGCCAAACGGGGATTGATGGCTACACCTTC	CASSQTGIDGYTF
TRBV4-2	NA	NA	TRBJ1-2	TGTGCCAGCAGCCTCTCACTCGGCCGCGGGAGAGATGGCTACACCTTC	CASSLSLGRGRDGYTF
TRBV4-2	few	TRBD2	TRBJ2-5	TGTGCCAGCAGCTCTCCTAGCGGGAGGGCCACTGAGACCCAGTACTTC	CASSSPSGRATETQYF
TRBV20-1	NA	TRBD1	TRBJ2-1	TGCAGTGCTAGAGGTTATGACAGGGCCAATGAGCAGTTCTTC	CSARGYDRANEQFF
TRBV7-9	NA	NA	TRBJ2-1	TGTGCCAGCAGCTCCTATACGGGGGCCTCTACTTACAATGAGCAGTTCTTC	CASSSYTGASTYNEQFF
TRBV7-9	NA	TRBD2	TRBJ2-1	TGTGCCAGCAGCGCGGGGGGGTCGGCGAGCTCCTACAATGAGCAGTTCTTC	CASSAGGSASSYNEQFF
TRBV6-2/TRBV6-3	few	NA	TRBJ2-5	TGTGCCAGCAGACAGGACCAAGAGACCCAGTACTTC	CASRQDQETQYF
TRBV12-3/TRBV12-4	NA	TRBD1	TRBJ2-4	TGTGCCAGCAGTGCGCTGGACAGGGCCGGGATTCAGTACTTC	CASSALDRAGIQYF
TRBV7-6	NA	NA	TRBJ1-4	TGTGCCAGCAGCCTCTTCGGCGCAACTAATGAAAAACTGTTTTTT	CASSLFGATNEKLFF
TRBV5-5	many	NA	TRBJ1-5	TGTGCCAGCAGCCCTGGGGTTGGCGACAGCCTTAATCAGCCCCAGCATTTT	CASSPGVGDSLNQPQHF
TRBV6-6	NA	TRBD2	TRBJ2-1	TGTGCCAGCAGTTACTCGGCAGCGGGGGGTACCTACAATGAGCAGTTCTTC	CASSYSAAGGTYNEQFF
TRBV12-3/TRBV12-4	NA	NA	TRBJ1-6	TGTGCCAGCAACCAAGGAGGGTTCCCCCTCCACTTT	CASNQGGFPLHF
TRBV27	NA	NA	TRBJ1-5	TGTGCCAGCAGTGCCGGGATAGTCAGCAATCAGCCCCAGCATTTT	CASSAGIVSNQPQHF
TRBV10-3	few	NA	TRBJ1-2	TGTGCCATCAGTCAGGAGGGGATTTATGGCTACACCTTC	CAISQEGIYGYTF
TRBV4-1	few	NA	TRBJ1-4	TGCGCCAGCAGCCATGGACTCTCTGGAACTAATGAAAAACTGTTTTTT	CASSHGLSGTNEKLFF
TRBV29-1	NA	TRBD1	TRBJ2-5	TGCAGCATAATCTCAGACAGGGCCGTCCAAGAGACCCAGTACTTC	CSIISDRAVQETQYF
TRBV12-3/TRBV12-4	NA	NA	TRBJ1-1	TGTTCCAGCATAGGGGTATACACTGAAGCTTTCTTT	CSSIGVYTEAFF
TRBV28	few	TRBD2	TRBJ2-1	TGTGCCAGCAGCCCCGGGATAGCGGGGGTTGCCCGGTCCAATGAGCAGTTCTTC	CASSPGIAGVARSNEQFF
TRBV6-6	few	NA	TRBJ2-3	TGTGCCAGCAGGGGGACACTCGTTTCAGATACGCAGTATTTT	CASRGTLVSDTQYF
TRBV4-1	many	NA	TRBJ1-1	TGCGCCAGCAGCCTCAGAGAGGGTAACACTGAAGCTTTCTTT	CASSLREGNTEAFF
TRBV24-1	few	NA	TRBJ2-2	TGTGCCACCAGTGATTTAAGGTCCCCAAGTGGTGAGGGGGAGCTGTTTTTT	CATSDLRSPSGEGELFF
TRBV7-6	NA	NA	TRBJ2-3	TGTGCCAGCAGCCGTACTCCCGGCCGCGGACCCAGCACAGATACGCAGTATTTT	CASSRTPGRGPSTDTQYF
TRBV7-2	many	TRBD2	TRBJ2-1	TGTGCCAGCAGCACTAGCGGGAGCTCCTACAATGAGCAGTTCTTC	CASSTSGSSYNEQFF
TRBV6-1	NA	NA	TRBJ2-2	TGTGCCAGCAGTGAAGATCGGGGGCCCGGGGAGCTGTTTTTT	CASSEDRGPGELFF
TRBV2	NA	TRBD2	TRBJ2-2	TGTGCCAGCGCTGGGACTAGCGACCGGGGCACCGGGGAGCTGTTTTTT	CASAGTSDRGTGELFF